This TCR beta chain was retrieved from a study of blood T cells in healthy people across ages. Whole-study results and caveats: Per million T cells, TCR beta diversity dropped roughly linearly as age increased.

Whenever a sample was processed, at least 6.5 million PBMCs were isolated. This clonotype showed up just a few times. Its antigen is not identified. Per the germline V gene, CDR1 is MNHEY and CDR2 is SVGEGT. Trimming left V 0 bases short and J 3 bases short, with 12 bases between. This CDR3 spans 15 amino acids. The second PCR ran roughly 6 to 12 cycles with a sample-barcoded 5' primer and J-beta primers. There were at least 3 million CDR3-containing paired-end reads obtained from each sample. TCRdb passed the 5' RACE reads through MiXCR, listing each CDR3 protein once. The sample records about 540,000 distinct CDR3 sequences, about 24% being singletons. These data also featured in a second study, about T cells of mothers and their children. That work adds: Each child gave around 3 million TCR beta CDR3 reads (each mother, over 9 million).

V usage is TRBV6-2 or TRBV6-3 and J usage is TRBJ2-7, with D tentatively TRBD2 (6 bases). The receptor comes from a boy aged 5-17 years in good health. Sample: blood. The CDR3 is CASSYSGGNHYEQYF. CDR3 DNA sequence: TGTGCCAGCAGTTACTCGGGCGGGAACCACTACGAGCAGTACTTC.